This T cell receptor beta chain was found in a study of shared clonotypes between healthy human individuals (dated by TCRdb to about 2020). About the study as a whole: Three men and a couple of women, aged 18 to 49 years, made up the cohort. For each donor, CD4 naive and CD4 memory were each given three plates, CD8 naive was given two plates, and CD8 memory was given one plate. The study deeply sequenced blood TCR repertoires of five healthy adults to estimate repertoire size and the extent of clonotype sharing between individuals. To increase sequencing depth and limit assay-specific biases, TCR repertoire library preparation and sequencing were carried out by different laboratories using diverse techniques. Between about 0.85 and 9.5 billion PBMCs per donor were obtained by leukapheresis. The study at large found these results: Clonotypes shared by all four sorted-subset donors showed higher generation probabilities than non-shared clonotypes. Sampling was restricted to blood, and TCR repertoires in tissue are likely to differ from TCR repertoires in blood. Naive subsets generally had larger estimated clonotype richness than memory subsets did. Rarefaction of sorted-subset datasets indicated incomplete sequencing despite the large sequencing depth. Based on pairwise subsampling, the degree of clonotype sharing among donors was expected to be affected by sequencing depth. Across a handful of donors, roughly 5% of naive CD4, 3% to 4% of naive CD8, around 2.1% of memory CD4, and approximately 0.4% of memory CD8 clonotypes were shared. Because the study included a small number of donors, the genetic and exposure-history diversity represented was limited.

CD8 naive samples were obtained by positive selection for CCR7 among CD45RO-negative cells, yielding a CD45RA+CCR7+ population from which TemRA cells were excluded. The donors were healthy, HIV-negative adults with no recently reported acute infections or vaccinations. All donors were Caucasian adults living in Nashville, Tennessee, USA. Blood was obtained by leukapheresis, after which PBMCs were separated by Ficoll-Histopaque density gradient centrifugation and cryopreserved in liquid nitrogen vapor phase. Analytical flow cytometry was used to check the purity and quantity of each magnetically sorted T cell population. From each sorted fraction, genomic DNA was isolated and quantified by UV absorbance on a Nanodrop 2000c. Concerning this clone: This clone's antigen is unknown. Base qualities are missing; no much larger clone stands one base away. This specimen includes other DNA sequences encoding the same CDR3.

At the junction V is shortened by 3 bases and J by 1 base; bases outside the gene matches: 0. Reading the germline V gene (reference sequence) gives CDR1 LNHNV and CDR2 YYDKDF. Including cysteine and phenylalanine, the CDR3 has 15 amino acids. Only the CDR3 region is kept as DNA, spanning 45 bases read in frame from base 1. Using the deep immunoSEQ assay, TCR CDR3 regions were amplified from genomic DNA by multiplex PCR. Extracted genomic DNA from each cell subset was spread evenly across all wells of several immunoSEQ 96-well plates, with each plate serving as a replicate. For sorted subsets, around 200 ng genomic DNA, equal to tens of thousands of T cell genomes, was loaded into each replicate PCR. The purified libraries were quantified using a Qubit 3.0 fluorometer, sized with a Bioanalyzer 2100, and then quantified again using the KAPA Library Quantification kit. A separate single-read 150-cycle Illumina NextSeq 550 flow cell was used to sequence each immunoSEQ 96-well plate. Per the source publication's procedure: Because the immunoSEQ output held only junctional sequences and lacked quality scores, the filtering could not match the filtering applied to full-length reads. Sequences were annotated with PyIR, a Python wrapper for IgBLAST v1.9, using IMGT germline references to assign V/J genes and CDR3. Reads were removed for weak V/J assignments (E-value above 1e-6), missing CDR3, stop codons, out-of-frame junctions, or ambiguous translated residues. V3J clonotypes were defined by identical inferred V gene, J gene, and CDR3 amino acid sequence. Percentage overlap between repertoires was calculated by dividing the number of shared unique clonotypes by the size of the smaller repertoire. RTK rarefaction, the Chao1 estimator, and Recon v2.1 estimates of unobserved clonotypes were used to assess repertoire richness. OLGA was used to compute generation probabilities for all TCRbeta clonotypes that the gDNA method yielded from a few donors. This immuneACCESS table, as held by TCRdb, lists in-frame sequences with V and J called but not all clones. Of the missing ones, under half trace to an unresolved V gene in checked studies; the others have no known cause. The DNA gave D and trimming, while V, J and clone size come from that table. The sample contains about 2 million clones, approximately 95% of them found a single time. In total, the top ten clones hold roughly 1% of the sample.

The sequencing sample was made of naive CD8+ T cells sorted from blood. In light of the paper, this sample's cell subset or site label describes: CD45RA+CCR7+. This receptor chain uses TRBV15 and TRBJ1-5; 10 bases in the junction line up with TRBD1. The TCR originated in a man aged 18 to 29 in good health. The sequence in DNA is TGTGCCACCAGCAGGGACAGGGGGAGCAATCAGCCCCAGCATTTT. It encodes CATSRDRGSNQPQHF.